Listed here are 30 T cell receptor beta chains from one sample, sequenced in a study of blood T cell repertoires in COVID-19. Sequencing was performed with immunoSEQ multiplex PCR; in TCRdb, only in-frame clones are kept and a portion is missing. Of about 150,000 clones listed, 89% are singletons. The sequenced material came from peripheral blood. The source is a man aged 55 to 70 with acute or convalescent COVID-19.

This clone was detected a few times. This CDR3 is also generated by other DNA sequences in the sample. The genes are TRBV5-4 and TRBJ1-3; TRBD1 matches 9 bases. The V gene end was trimmed by 0 bases and the J gene end by 1 base; junction bases not matched to a gene: 5. Germline-derived CDR1 and CDR2 are SGHNT and YYREEE (reference sequence). CDR3 length: 17 amino acids. CDR3 amino acids: CASSLAGQGFSGNTIYF. As DNA, the CDR3 is TGTGCCAGCAGCTTGGCAGGACAGGGGTTTTCTGGAAACACCATATATTTT. The entire variable domain, with the rest obtained from reference TRBV5-4 and TRBJ1-3, is as follows: ETGVTQSPTHLIKTRGQQVTLRCSSQSGHNTVSWYQQALGQGPQFIFQYYREEENGRGNFPPRFSGLQFPNYSSELNVNALELDDSALYLCASSLAGQGFSGNTIYFGEGSWLTVV.

The chain joins TRBV9 to TRBJ2-6, with D hard to call. The CDR3 has 15 residues. Germline CDR1 SGDLS, CDR2 YYNGEE. Trimming cost V 0 bases and J 0 bases, with 4 bases left between them. DNA for the CDR3: TGTGCCAGCAGCGTAGGGAGCTCTGGGGCCAACGTCCTGACTTTC. It codes for CASSVGSSGANVLTF.

The chain couples TRBV2 to TRBJ1-5; D is unresolved. In germline, CDR1 is SNHLY, CDR2 FYNNEI. V dropped 7 bases and J dropped 3 bases, with 16 bases sitting between them. This CDR3 region has 15 residues. CDR3 coding DNA: TGTGCCAGCAAGGGCGGGCCCCACATCAATCAGCCCCAGCATTTT. It codes for CASKGGPHINQPQHF.

CDR3 sequence: CASSLSPSGDTEAFF. CDR3 nucleotide sequence: TGTGCCAGCAGTTTAAGCCCCTCGGGGGACACTGAAGCTTTCTTT. The genes are TRBV28 and TRBJ1-1; tentative D call: TRBD1 (5 bases). Germline V gene lookup returns CDR1 MDHEN and CDR2 SYDVKM. CDR3 length: 15 residues. The germline V and J ends were trimmed by 2 bases and 3 bases, with 13 bases remaining between them. Full variable domain (outside the CDR3, taken from reference TRBV28 and TRBJ1-1): DVKVTQSSRYLVKRTGEKVFLECVQDMDHENMFWYRQDPGLGLRLIYFSYDVKMKEKGDIPEGYSVSREKKERFSLILESASTNQTSMYLCASSLSPSGDTEAFFGQGTRLTVV.

The chain is built from TRBV5-1 and TRBJ1-3, with D unresolved. CDR1 and CDR2 from the germline V gene are SGHRS and YFSETQ. The CDR3 spans 15 residues. Between the trimmed V and J ends, which lost 2 bases and 4 bases, there was a span of 13 bases. In nucleotides, the CDR3 is TGCGCCAGCAGCTTAGGAGGCGCCCCCGGAAACACCATATATTTT. Protein: CASSLGGAPGNTIYF. Together with reference TRBV5-1 and TRBJ1-3, the CDR3 gives the full variable domain: KAGVTQTPRYLIKTRGQQVTLSCSPISGHRSVSWYQQTPGQGLQFLFEYFSETQRNKGNFPGRFSGRQFSNSRSEMNVSTLELGDSALYLCASSLGGAPGNTIYFGEGSWLTVV.

The CDR3 nucleotides are TGTGCCAGCAGGGGGGACAGGGGGCCGAGCTCCTATAATTCACCCCTCCACTTT. It is translated as CASRGDRGPSSYNSPLHF. The genes are TRBV2 and TRBJ1-6; TRBD1 matches 12 bases. Germline trimming cut 6 bases from V and 0 bases from J; bases unmatched to any gene: 6. Germline CDR1 and CDR2: SNHLY and FYNNEI. The CDR3 is 18 amino acids.

The rearrangement links TRBV7-8 to TRBJ1-1, with TRBD1 matching 8 bases. The CDR3 sequence is 17 residues long. Trimming removed 5 bases from V and 0 bases from J; junction bases left unmatched: 11. The germline CDR1 and CDR2 sequences are SGHVS and FQNEAQ. The chain's CDR3 is CASSIGRTGQMNTEAFF. The CDR3 bases are TGTGCCAGCAGCATCGGGAGGACAGGGCAGATGAACACTGAAGCTTTCTTT.

The chain uses TRBV18 and TRBJ2-7, with a tentative D call TRBD2 (5 bases). The CDR3 has 15 residues. The germline V gene encodes CDR1 KGHSH and CDR2 LQKENI. With 3 bases removed from V and 0 bases from J, the gap between germline ends came to 12 bases. CDR3 sequence: CASSPDTGFSYEQYF. The CDR3 region has the DNA TGTGCCAGCTCACCTGATACGGGGTTCTCCTACGAGCAGTACTTC.

The CDR3 DNA reads as TGTGCCAGCAGCCTACAGGGTGAAGCTTTCTTT. This gives the protein CASSLQGEAFF. The chain employs TRBV3-1 (or the pseudogene TRBV3-2) and TRBJ1-1; possible D gene TRBD1, 6 bases. The CDR3 has 11 residues. V was pared by 4 bases and J by 7 bases, with 7 bases between. Germline assignment: CDR1 LGHDT and CDR2 YNNKEL (reference sequence).

The chain carries TRBV18 and TRBJ2-4; possible D gene TRBD2, 6 bases. The germline V gene has CDR1 KGHSH and CDR2 LQKENI. Deletions cut 5 bases from V and 3 bases from J, with 14 bases between. There are 15 residues in the CDR3. The CDR3 nucleotides read TGTGCCAGCTCAATTGGAGGGTTCGGCAAAAACATTCAGTACTTC. This codes for CASSIGGFGKNIQYF.

This clone was seen only a few times. The chain uses TRBV12-3 or TRBV12-4 and TRBJ1-5; 8 bases map to TRBD1. V was pared by 6 bases and J by 5 bases, with 0 bases of the junction left unmatched. The CDR3 is 12 residues long. The DNA of the CDR3 is TGTGCCAGCAGCAGGGGGCATCAGCCCCAGCATTTT. It is translated as CASSRGHQPQHF.

Only one count was recorded for this clone. The chain is built from TRBV19 and TRBJ1-3; 8 bases are shared with TRBD1. Germline V lookup: CDR1 LNHDA, CDR2 SQIVND (reference sequence). Trimming cost V 8 bases and J 8 bases; bases outside gene matches: 5. The CDR3 contains 12 residues. This CDR3 is CASSGQEYTIYF. CDR3 DNA: TGTGCCAGTTCGGGACAGGAGTACACCATATATTTT.

The chain carries TRBV29-1 and TRBJ1-2; TRBD1 aligns across 8 bases. The CDR3 has 13 amino acids. Germline lookup yields CDR1 SQVTM and CDR2 ANQGSEA. Trimming removed 3 bases from V and 6 bases from J; junction bases left unmatched: 6. The chain's CDR3 is CSVDIPTGDGYTF. DNA for the CDR3: TGCAGCGTTGATATCCCGACAGGGGATGGCTACACCTTC.

This rearrangement joins TRBV7-9 to TRBJ1-1; D is possibly TRBD1 (6 bases). Germline V gene data show CDR1 as SEHNR and CDR2 as FQNEAQ (reference sequence). Trimming pared 5 bases from V and 1 base from J, leaving 11 bases between. The CDR3 consists of 14 residues. Written as DNA, the CDR3 is TGTGCCAGCAGCACACAGGGTAGGAACACTGAAGCTTTCTTT. It encodes CASSTQGRNTEAFF.

The J gene is TRBJ1-3, the V gene TRBV5-1, with 11 bases identical to TRBD1. With 4 bases clipped from V and 4 bases from J, the junction kept 7 bases outside the gene matches. The CDR3 is 16 amino acids. The germline V gene encodes CDR1 SGHRS and CDR2 YFSETQ. DNA for the CDR3: TGCGCCAGCAGCCTTCCGGACAGGGGGCGAGGAAACACCATATATTTT. It is translated as CASSLPDRGRGNTIYF.

This clone appeared a few times. V and J are TRBV6-2 or TRBV6-3 and TRBJ1-2, with TRBD1 as a possible D gene (6 bases). This CDR3 has 13 residues. Germline V gene lookup returns CDR1 MNHEY and CDR2 SVGEGT. V was clipped by 5 bases and J by 2 bases, with 9 bases between them. The CDR3: CASSPQGNYGYTF. The DNA of the CDR3 is TGTGCCAGCAGTCCACAGGGCAACTATGGCTACACCTTC.

V and J are TRBV10-3 and TRBJ1-1, with 9 bases that match TRBD1. From germline, CDR1 is ENHRY and CDR2 SYGVKD. V was pared by 6 bases and J by 10 bases, with 9 bases of the junction left unmatched. The CDR3 is 13 residues long. CDR3 sequence (DNA): TGTGCCATCAGGGACGGACAGGGGCTTGGAGCTTTCTTT. Its translation: CAIRDGQGLGAFF.

This rearrangement joins TRBV6-5 to TRBJ1-3, with 9 bases matching TRBD1. Trimming at V came to 0 bases and at J to 4 bases, leaving 4 bases not matched to a gene. The CDR3 covers 16 residues. Germline V gene lookup returns CDR1 MNHEY and CDR2 SVGAGI. This CDR3 is CASSYSGQGIGNTIYF. The CDR3 nucleotides are TGTGCCAGCAGTTACTCGGGACAGGGAATCGGAAACACCATATATTTT.

This clone occurred once. The chain is built from TRBV6-5 and TRBJ1-2; 7 bases align to TRBD1. The CDR3 has 14 amino acids. Germline V lookup: CDR1 MNHEY, CDR2 SVGAGI. The V segment lost 7 bases and the J segment 6 bases; nucleotides outside the gene matches: 11. The CDR3 DNA reads TGTGCCAGCAACCGACAGGGCCGGAAAAATGGCTACACCTTC. Protein: CASNRQGRKNGYTF.

The chain uses TRBV15 and TRBJ2-7; a weak D match, TRBD1 (5 bases). This CDR3 has 14 amino acids. Germline V gene lookup returns CDR1 LNHNV and CDR2 YYDKDF (reference sequence). The V end lost 2 bases, the J end lost 2 bases, and 10 bases lay between the germline ends. The CDR3 spells CATSRSRVPYEQYF. CDR3 bases: TGTGCCACCAGCAGAAGCAGGGTCCCCTACGAGCAGTACTTC.

The chain recombines TRBV29-1 with TRBJ1-1, with 7 nucleotides matching TRBD1. The V and J ends lost 4 bases and 1 base, in that order; junction bases with no gene match: 9. This CDR3 spans 15 amino acids. Per germline, CDR1 SQVTM and CDR2 ANQGSEA. In DNA, the CDR3 is TGCAGCGTTGGAAGAAGGGGGCTCAGGAACACTGAAGCTTTCTTT. This translates into CSVGRRGLRNTEAFF.

The chain links TRBV7-9 to TRBJ2-6; 12 nucleotides match TRBD1. The V segment lost 7 bases and the J segment 4 bases; nucleotides outside the gene matches: 8. The CDR3 extends over 17 amino acids. Germline V gives CDR1 SEHNR, CDR2 FQNEAQ (reference sequence). Here the CDR3 DNA reads TGTGCCAGCACCGGGGACAGGGGGCTGAAGGGGGCCAACGTCCTGACTTTC. This codes for CASTGDRGLKGANVLTF.

The chain links TRBV12-5 to TRBJ2-7; 7 bases are a match to TRBD2. Germline CDR1 LGHNT, CDR2 FRNRAP. With V trimmed by 5 bases and J by 4 bases, 11 bases remained unmatched. This CDR3 region has 15 residues. For the CDR3, the DNA is TGTGCTAGTGGTCCCCAAGCGGGGATATCTTACGAGCAGTACTTC. Its protein is CASGPQAGISYEQYF. The full variable domain, completed using reference TRBV12-5 and TRBJ2-7, is DARVTQTPRHKVTEMGQEVTMRCQPILGHNTVFWYRQTMMQGLELLAYFRNRAPLDDSGMPKDRFSAEMPDATLATLKIQPSEPRDSAVYFCASGPQAGISYEQYFGPGTRLTVT.

The rearrangement joins TRBV6-5 to TRBJ1-2; 7 nucleotides line up with TRBD1. The germline V gene encodes CDR1 MNHEY and CDR2 SVGAGI. The CDR3 has 12 residues. V lost 6 bases, J lost 8 bases, and 6 bases stayed unmatched. CDR3 DNA sequence: TGTGCCAGCAGGACAGGGAGTAACGGCTACACCTTC. Amino acids: CASRTGSNGYTF.

V and J are TRBV6-5 and TRBJ1-6, with a weak D call TRBD1 (5 bases). This CDR3 region has 15 residues. Deletions cut 2 bases from V and 9 bases from J, with 14 bases between. Per the germline V gene, CDR1 is MNHEY and CDR2 is SVGAGI. The chain's CDR3 is CASSYGRQGGSPLHF. CDR3 DNA: TGTGCCAGCAGTTACGGTCGGCAGGGAGGTTCACCCCTCCACTTT.

The chain couples TRBV5-1 to TRBJ1-5; no firm D call. Trimming stripped 0 bases from V and 5 bases from J, with 12 bases between. CDR3 length: 15 amino acids. Looked up from germline, CDR1 is SGHRS and CDR2 is YFSETQ. CDR3 DNA sequence: TGCGCCAGCAGCTTGGGTGCCGCGGGCTATCAGCCCCAGCATTTT. This encodes CASSLGAAGYQPQHF.

This sequence joins TRBV5-4 and TRBJ2-4; tentative D call: TRBD2 (5 bases). Germline V gene lookup returns CDR1 SGHNT and CDR2 YYREEE (reference sequence). This CDR3 spans 12 amino acids. Trimming left V 5 bases short and J 9 bases short, with 12 bases between. The CDR3 reads CASSRVGGIQYF. The CDR3 DNA follows: TGTGCCAGCAGTCGTGTCGGAGGCATTCAGTACTTC.

This chain links TRBV4-3 with TRBJ2-1; the match to TRBD2 covers 10 bases. Germline-derived CDR1 and CDR2 are LGHNA and YSLEER. This CDR3 has 18 amino acids. The trim removed 0 bases at V and 3 bases at J, leaving 8 bases unmatched. This CDR3 reads CASSQEGNSGGNYNEQFF. The CDR3 DNA reads as TGCGCCAGCAGCCAAGAGGGGAATAGCGGGGGGAACTACAATGAGCAGTTCTTC.

The DNA for the CDR3 is TGTGCCAGCAACTCGGGGGGGCGACCCACCTACGAGCAGTACTTC. It yields the protein CASNSGGRPTYEQYF. The V gene is TRBV6-6, the J gene TRBJ2-7, with 8 bases fitting TRBD2. V shed 7 bases, J shed 2 bases, and the junction held 10 bases outside the gene matches. The CDR3 totals 15 residues. Germline-derived CDR1 and CDR2 are MNHNY and SVGAGI (reference sequence).

This clone was seen once. The V gene is TRBV5-8, the J gene TRBJ1-5; D may be TRBD1 (5 bases). The V end was cut by 1 base, the J end by 7 bases, with 12 bases between. CDR1 is SGHTS and CDR2 is YDEGEE in the germline V gene. The CDR3 length is 14 residues. Here the CDR3 reads CASSLLQGTQPQHF. CDR3 coding DNA: TGTGCCAGCAGCTTGCTTCAGGGTACACAGCCCCAGCATTTT.